A single sample is the source of the 10 T cell receptor beta chains below, sequenced in a study of blood T cell repertoires in COVID-19 (dated by TCRdb to 2018 to 2021). To prepare the library, the immunoSEQ multiplex PCR assay was applied. TCRdb obtained this table from immuneACCESS and retained in-frame rearrangements with V and J assigned. These tables miss some clones; where compared with another copy, unresolved V genes account for less than half of the shortfall, and the remainder is unexplained. The sample table records about 140,000 clones; roughly 79% of these occur just once. The leading ten clones occupy 7% to 10% of the sample. Input material: peripheral blood. The receptors here all came from a human donor in a cohort sampled during active COVID-19.

This rearrangement joins TRBV4-1 to TRBJ1-4; D remains unclear. The CDR3 sequence is 16 residues long. CDR1 MGHRA and CDR2 YSYEKL come from the germline V gene. V lost 1 base, J lost 4 bases, and 13 bases lay in between. The CDR3 bases are TGCGCCAGCAGCCAAGCTGAAGGGAGCAATAATGAAAAACTGTTTTTT. Translated: CASSQAEGSNNEKLFF.

The rearrangement uses TRBV6-5 and TRBJ1-2; D gene uncertain. V gave up 7 bases and J gave up 4 bases, with 13 bases separating them. The length of the CDR3 is 13 residues. Germline CDR1 and CDR2: MNHEY and SVGAGI. This CDR3 is CASIVSGGYGYTF. The CDR3 DNA reads TGTGCCAGCATCGTCTCGGGAGGCTATGGCTACACCTTC.

The chain recombines TRBV6-2 or TRBV6-3 with TRBJ2-7; TRBD1 agrees at 7 bases. Germline loops: CDR1 MNHEY, CDR2 SVGEGT. There are 13 residues in the CDR3. The V and J ends lost 2 bases and 6 bases, in that order; junction bases with no gene match: 4. CDR3 residues: CASSYDRDSEQYF. The CDR3 DNA follows: TGTGCCAGCAGTTACGACAGGGACAGCGAGCAGTACTTC.

The CDR3 coding sequence is TGTGCCAGCAGTAGAACAGGGAAAAATCAGCCCCAGCATTTT. As protein: CASSRTGKNQPQHF. V usage is TRBV6-5 and J usage is TRBJ1-5; D possibly corresponds to TRBD1 (6 bases). Trimming stripped 5 bases from V and 4 bases from J, with 12 bases between. From germline, CDR1 is MNHEY and CDR2 SVGAGI. The CDR3 contains 14 residues.

The table lists this clone with a count of one. J is TRBJ2-5 and V is TRBV29-1; D perhaps matches TRBD1 (5 bases). CDR3 length: 15 residues. The germline V gene has CDR1 SQVTM and CDR2 ANQGSEA. V gave up 7 bases and J gave up 1 base, with 19 bases separating them. CDR3 nucleotides: TGCAGCGCTACGGACACCGGATCCCCCCAAGAGACCCAGTACTTC. Amino acids: CSATDTGSPQETQYF. Supplemented by reference TRBV29-1 and TRBJ2-5, the full variable domain reads SAVISQKPSRDICQRGTSLTIQCQVDSQVTMMFWYRQQPGQSLTLIATANQGSEATYESGFVIDKFPISRPNLTFSTLTVSNMSPEDSSIYLCSATDTGSPQETQYFGPGTRLLVL.

This clone showed up just once. The CDR3 DNA is TGTGCCAGCAGTGGAGTCTCTGGGGCCAACGTCCTGACTTTC. Its protein product is CASSGVSGANVLTF. This sequence joins TRBV2 and TRBJ2-6; D gene unclear. Trimming cost V 4 bases and J 0 bases, with 4 bases left between them. CDR1 is SNHLY and CDR2 is FYNNEI in the germline V gene. This CDR3 spans 14 amino acids.

This chain connects TRBV24-1 to TRBJ2-5, with 8 bases identical to TRBD1. CDR3 length equals 16 residues. V was clipped by 1 base and J by 2 bases; unmatched bases: 5. Germline V lookup: CDR1 KGHDR, CDR2 SFDVKD. The CDR3 DNA is TGTGCCACCAGTGATTTCCAGACAGGGGCACAAGAGACCCAGTACTTC. This codes for CATSDFQTGAQETQYF.

The rearrangement joins TRBV5-6 to TRBJ2-5; D gene unclear. The CDR3 loop spans 14 amino acids. V lost 1 base and J lost 2, with 9 bases in between. Per germline, CDR1 SGHDT and CDR2 YYEEEE. In nucleotides, the CDR3 is TGTGCCAGCAGCTTGCCTCCAGAACAAGAGACCCAGTACTTC. Residues: CASSLPPEQETQYF. Full variable domain (remainder filled in from reference TRBV5-6 and TRBJ2-5): DAGVTQSPTHLIKTRGQQVTLRCSPKSGHDTVSWYQQALGQGPQFIFQYYEEEERQRGNFPDRFSGHQFPNYSSELNVNALLLGDSALYLCASSLPPEQETQYFGPGTRLLVL.

This clone has only one observation. The J gene is TRBJ1-2, the V gene TRBV27; D not resolved. Trimming stripped 5 bases from V and 8 bases from J, with 15 bases between. CDR3 size: 13 residues. CDR1 is MNHEY, CDR2 SMNVEV, per germline (reference sequence). CDR3 sequence: CASSPSVGRGYTF. Here the CDR3 DNA reads TGTGCCAGCAGTCCGTCGGTTGGTCGGGGCTACACCTTC.

This chain links TRBV15 with TRBJ2-7; 7 nucleotides agree with TRBD2. Trimming removed 1 base from V and 1 base from J; junction bases left unmatched: 10. CDR1 and CDR2 from the germline V gene are LNHNV and YYDKDF (reference sequence). The CDR3 extends over 17 amino acids. The CDR3, as DNA: TGTGCCACCAGCAGAGCCGTTATTGCTAGCGGATCCTACGAGCAGTACTTC. Encoded protein: CATSRAVIASGSYEQYF.